This TCR beta chain was sequenced in a study of control samples from healthy donors and cancer patients. V was shortened by 2 bases and J by 7 bases, with 12 bases between the two germline ends. This CDR3 region has 14 residues. In germline, CDR1 is SGDLS, CDR2 YYNGEE. Clones were read by immunoSEQ multiplex PCR, and TCRdb kept only the in-frame ones, dropping some. The sample holds 50,000 to 55,000 clones, roughly 96% seen once. The TCR originated in a young man in good health. Input material: blood. The V call is TRBV9, the J call TRBJ2-2; D possibly matches TRBD1 or TRBD2 (6 bases each). The CDR3 DNA reads TGTGCCAGCAGCGTTTCGGGGGCGGGCGGGGAGCTGTTTTTT. This encodes CASSVSGAGGELFF.